The 12 T cell receptor beta chains below come from one sample, sequenced in a study of CXCR3-negative and CXCR3-positive naive CD8 T cells. The libraries of TRB cDNA were constructed through 5' RACE using UMI labels. TCRdb derives one entry per CDR3 protein from the 5' RACE reads, leaving out DNA. Its table lists about 130,000 distinct CDR3 sequences. Sequencing input: naive CXCR3- CD8+ T cells from blood. The subset is: CD45RO-CCR7+CD27+CD95- naive CD8+ T cells lacking CXCR3 (TNR3-). The receptors derive from a human donor in good health. Some clones in this sample may be carry-over from other donors' samples.

The V and J genes are TRBV7-6 and TRBJ2-3; lacking DNA, the TRBD1 call made by TCRdb goes unchecked. CDR3 size: 17 residues. From germline, CDR1 is SGHVS and CDR2 FNYEAQ. CDR3: CASSNPSRGGAVDTQYF.

The chain carries TRBV6-4 and TRBJ2-1; TCRdb proposes TRBD1, but this gene call is untestable without DNA. The CDR3 is 15 residues long. From germline, CDR1 is MRHNA and CDR2 SNTAGT. The CDR3 region is CASSRGGNSYNEQFF.

The chain links TRBV12-3 or TRBV12-4 to TRBJ2-1. CDR3 length: 13 amino acids. The CDR3 protein is CASSFPSYNEQFF.

This chain connects TRBV12-3 or TRBV12-4 to TRBJ1-6. This CDR3 has 11 amino acids. The CDR3 here is CASGHNSPLHF.

The chain joins TRBV12-3 or TRBV12-4 to TRBJ2-2; the TCRdb D gene call, TRBD1, has no DNA to confirm it. The CDR3 covers 15 residues. This CDR3 is CASRPPGQGRGELFF.

The chain couples TRBV24-1 to TRBJ1-3; the D call from TCRdb, TRBD1, cannot be confirmed without DNA. The CDR3 sequence is 13 residues long. The germline V gene encodes CDR1 KGHDR and CDR2 SFDVKD. CDR3 sequence reads: CATRDRDENTIYF.

The chain carries TRBV7-9 and TRBJ2-5; TCRdb indicates TRBD2, and absent DNA this call remains unverified. This CDR3 has 14 amino acids. Germline lookup yields CDR1 SEHNR and CDR2 FQNEAQ (reference sequence). The CDR3 loop reads CASSPPRDSGTQYF.

This chain joins TRBV5-1 and TRBJ2-2. The CDR3 sequence is 15 residues long. Per the germline V gene, CDR1 is SGHRS and CDR2 is YFSETQ. The CDR3 protein is CASSLARLNTGELFF.

The genes are TRBV5-1 and TRBJ2-1; TCRdb picks TRBD1, but there is no DNA to check that call. The germline gives CDR1 SGHRS, CDR2 YFSETQ. This CDR3 region has 13 residues. CDR3: CASSLNRGNEQFF.

V is TRBV20-1 and J is TRBJ2-1; TCRdb indicates TRBD1, and absent DNA this call remains unverified. CDR3 size: 17 residues. From germline, CDR1 is DFQATT and CDR2 SNEGSKA (reference sequence). CDR3 protein: CSAIGQPLRISYNEQFF.

J is TRBJ2-1 and V is TRBV11-2; TCRdb names TRBD1, which stays unverified in the absence of DNA. Germline values: CDR1 SGHAT, CDR2 FQNNGV. This CDR3 contains 17 residues. The CDR3 loop is CASSPRGQGFLYNEQFF. Supplemented by reference TRBV11-2 and TRBJ2-1, the full variable domain reads EAGVAQSPRYKIIEKRQSVAFWCNPISGHATLYWYQQILGQGPKLLIQFQNNGVVDDSQLPKDRFSAERLKGVDSTLKIQPAKLEDSAVYLCASSPRGQGFLYNEQFFGPGTRLTVL.

The V call is TRBV6-1, the J call TRBJ1-1; TCRdb designates TRBD1, a call that cannot be tested without DNA. CDR3 length equals 14 residues. Looked up from germline, CDR1 is MNHNS and CDR2 is SASEGT. The CDR3 sequence: CASSEAGPGTEAFF.